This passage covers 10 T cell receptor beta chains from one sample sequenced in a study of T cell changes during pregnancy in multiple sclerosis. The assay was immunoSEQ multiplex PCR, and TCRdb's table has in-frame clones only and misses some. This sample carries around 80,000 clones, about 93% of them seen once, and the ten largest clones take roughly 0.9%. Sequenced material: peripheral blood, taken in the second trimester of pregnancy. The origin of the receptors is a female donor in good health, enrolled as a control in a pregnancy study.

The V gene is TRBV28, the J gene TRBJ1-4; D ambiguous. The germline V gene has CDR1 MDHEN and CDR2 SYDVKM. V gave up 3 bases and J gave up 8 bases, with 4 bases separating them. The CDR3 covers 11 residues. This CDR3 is CASSFLEKLFF. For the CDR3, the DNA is TGTGCCAGCAGTTTCCTGGAAAAACTGTTTTTT.

The CDR3 reads CASSLGGSANTGELFF. The DNA of the CDR3 is TGCGCCAGCAGCTTGGGAGGGTCTGCGAACACCGGGGAGCTGTTTTTT. This chain joins TRBV5-1 and TRBJ2-2; tentative D call: TRBD2 (5 bases). The V end was cut by 0 bases, the J end by 0 bases, with 9 bases between. CDR3 length equals 16 residues. Germline V gene sequence: CDR1 SGHRS, CDR2 YFSETQ.

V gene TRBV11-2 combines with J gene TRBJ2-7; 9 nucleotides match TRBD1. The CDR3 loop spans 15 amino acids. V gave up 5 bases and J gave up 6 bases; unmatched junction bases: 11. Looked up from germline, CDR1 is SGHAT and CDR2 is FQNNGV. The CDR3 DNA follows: TGTGCCAGCAGCGGACAGGGGTCAACCCTTGTCGAGCAGTACTTC. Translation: CASSGQGSTLVEQYF.

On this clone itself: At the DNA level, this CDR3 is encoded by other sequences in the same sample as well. In DNA, the CDR3 is TGTGCCAGCAGCTTGGGCGACCCAGGGGCCGGGGAGCTGTTTTTT. It specifies CASSLGDPGAGELFF. This chain joins TRBV5-4 and TRBJ2-2, with D perhaps matching TRBD1 (6 bases). The CDR3 spans 15 residues. V was cut by 0 bases and J by 6 bases, with 12 bases left in between. CDR1 is SGHNT and CDR2 is YYREEE in the germline V gene (reference sequence).

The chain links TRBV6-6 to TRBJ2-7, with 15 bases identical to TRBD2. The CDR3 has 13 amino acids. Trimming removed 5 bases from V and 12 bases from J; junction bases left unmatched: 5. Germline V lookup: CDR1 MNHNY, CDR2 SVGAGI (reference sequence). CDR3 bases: TGTGCCAGCAGTACCGGGACTAGCGGGAGGTCGTACTTC. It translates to CASSTGTSGRSYF.

CDR3 loop: CASSQRGGSSRSETQYF. In DNA, the CDR3 is TGCGCCAGCAGCCAAAGAGGGGGCAGTTCTAGATCGGAGACCCAGTACTTC. The J gene is TRBJ2-5, the V gene TRBV4-1; 7 bases align to TRBD1. Trimming removed 2 bases from V and 5 bases from J; junction bases left unmatched: 14. The CDR3 runs to 17 residues. Germline V lookup: CDR1 MGHRA, CDR2 YSYEKL.

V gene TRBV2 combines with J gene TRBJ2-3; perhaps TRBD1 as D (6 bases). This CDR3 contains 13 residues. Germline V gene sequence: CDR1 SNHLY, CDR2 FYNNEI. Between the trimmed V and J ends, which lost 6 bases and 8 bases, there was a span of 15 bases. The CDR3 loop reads CASSTQGLGTQYF. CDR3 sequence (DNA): TGTGCCAGCAGCACACAGGGATTAGGTACGCAGTATTTT.

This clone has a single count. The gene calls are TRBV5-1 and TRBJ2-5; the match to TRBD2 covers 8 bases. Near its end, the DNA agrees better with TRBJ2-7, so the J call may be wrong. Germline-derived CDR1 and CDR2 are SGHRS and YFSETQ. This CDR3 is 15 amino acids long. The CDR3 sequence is CASSLASGRTYEQYF. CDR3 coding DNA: TGCGCCAGCAGCTTGGCCAGCGGGAGAACCTACGAGCAGTACTTC.

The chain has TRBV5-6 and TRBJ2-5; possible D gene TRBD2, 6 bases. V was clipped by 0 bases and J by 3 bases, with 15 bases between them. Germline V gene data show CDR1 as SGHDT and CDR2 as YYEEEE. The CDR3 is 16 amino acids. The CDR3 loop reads CASSLDGGGLEETQYF. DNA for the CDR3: TGTGCCAGCAGCTTGGACGGGGGAGGTTTAGAAGAGACCCAGTACTTC.

The CDR3 DNA reads as TGTGCCAGCAGTCCTTTCGGACTAGCGCGGGAAATTGATACGCAGTATTTT. This translates into CASSPFGLAREIDTQYF. This sequence joins TRBV27 and TRBJ2-3; 9 positions match TRBD2. Germline loops: CDR1 MNHEY, CDR2 SMNVEV (reference sequence). The CDR3 loop spans 17 amino acids. V lost 5 bases, J lost 6 bases, and 15 bases stayed unmatched.